This T cell receptor beta chain was recovered during a study of blood T cells in healthy people across ages. A second PCR, run for about 7 to 11 cycles, used a sample-barcoded 5' primer plus a J-beta primer mix. MiXCR, applied by TCRdb to the 5' RACE reads, yields one record per CDR3 protein. The profile shows around 1.7 million distinct CDR3 sequences, 28% of them singletons. Germline V gene sequence: CDR1 DFQATT, CDR2 SNEGSKA (reference sequence). Germline trimming cut 2 bases from V and 6 bases from J; bases unmatched to any gene: 3. This CDR3 is built from 13 residues. Many counts were recorded for this clonotype.

This sequence originates from a woman in her 30s in good health. V gene TRBV20-1 combines with J gene TRBJ2-3; 9 bases are shared with TRBD2. The sequenced material came from blood. For the CDR3, the DNA is TGCAGTGCTAGACCTAGCGGGACGGATACGCAGTATTTT. As protein: CSARPSGTDTQYF.